The text below deals with one T cell receptor (beta chain). Antigen: not known. This sample is drawn from a study of CD4 T cells in relation to SARS-CoV-2 and coronaviruses. The CDR3 is made up of 14 amino acids. Germline CDR1 is KGHSH and CDR2 is LQKENI. J was trimmed by 3 bases and V by 6 bases; bases with no gene match: 7. Clones were read by immunoSEQ multiplex PCR, and TCRdb kept only the in-frame ones, dropping some. There are some 15,000 clones in the sample; 75% to 85% occur only once, and about 14% lies in the top ten. Before the COVID-19 pandemic, during about 2011-2019, CD4+ T cells were taken from unexposed donors. CD4+ T cells were isolated from the cells after more than nine days of culture.

The TCR sequence derives from a human donor in good health. This rearrangement joins TRBV18 to TRBJ1-1; 7 nucleotides align to TRBD1. Sequenced input: CD4+ T cells from PBMCs, cultured in vitro. This CDR3 is CASSIRDSYTEAFF. The CDR3 DNA is TGTGCCAGCTCTATCCGGGACAGCTACACTGAAGCTTTCTTT.